This TCR beta chain was observed in a study of blood T cell repertoires in COVID-19. Turning to the study itself: The United States, Italy and Spain supplied acute and convalescent COVID-19 samples. Sources were T cells, B-cell-depleted T cells, or PBMCs; the material itself was cDNA or gDNA.

Original data processing: Reference gene primer amplification yielded estimated nucleated cell counts. Assay used: immunoSEQ multiplex PCR; TCRdb lists only in-frame clones, some missing. The DNA gave D and trimming, while V, J and clone size come from that table. Of about 100,000 clones in the sample, 75% to 90% were seen once. This clone was seen a single time. The sequence was collected from a man older than 75 with active or convalescent COVID-19. The sample comprised peripheral blood.

CDR3 nucleotides: TGTGCCAGCAGTCTCACCGGGACAGTATTGAATTCACCCCTCCACTTT. Translating it yields CASSLTGTVLNSPLHF. The chain links TRBV27 to TRBJ1-6; 7 bases are shared with TRBD1. This CDR3 contains 16 residues. The junction had 11 bases not matched to a gene; V was cut back by 5 bases and J by 7 bases. Germline V gene sequence: CDR1 MNHEY, CDR2 SMNVEV (reference sequence).